This is a list of T cell receptor beta chains from one sample in a study of OX40 agonist ivuxolimab in advanced cancers. The data were produced by immunoSEQ multiplex PCR, yet TCRdb's version contains in-frame clones alone and is incomplete. The repertoire includes about 75,000 clones, more than 75% of them detected once, and about 0.35% sits in the top ten. The specimen comprised CD4+ or CD8+ T cells sorted from blood, sampled in a trial of the OX40 agonist ivuxolimab. Every receptor here comes from an adult with an advanced solid tumor such as melanoma, head and neck, liver or kidney cancer. Each CDR3 is given with its conserved first and last residue. D genes are given only for firm matches. Expanded clones get a size class; other rows say once, few or many, or leave the size out.

CASRRLVIYNEQFF TGTGCCAGCAGGCGGCTAGTTATTTACAATGAGCAGTTCTTC TRBJ2-1 NA TRBV6-5 NA
CASSQAGAPRRETQYF TGCGCCAGCAGTCAAGCGGGGGCACCTCGGAGGGAGACCCAGTACTTC TRBJ2-5 NA TRBV23-1 NA
CASSTGQKILNYGYTF TGTGCCAGCTCAACTGGACAGAAAATATTAAACTATGGCTACACCTTC TRBJ1-2 NA TRBV18 NA
CAISGGGAGELFF TGTGCCATCAGTGGGGGGGGAGCCGGGGAGCTGTTTTTT TRBJ2-2 TRBD2 TRBV10-3 NA
CASSLGYGADGYTF TGTGCCAGCAGCTTAGGGTACGGGGCCGATGGCTACACCTTC TRBJ1-2 NA TRBV7-2 NA
CASSLNGRGYEQYF TGTGCCAGCAGTTTAAACGGGAGAGGATACGAGCAGTACTTC TRBJ2-7 NA TRBV27 NA
CASSYNSAQETQYF TGCGCCAGCAGCTATAACAGTGCCCAAGAGACCCAGTACTTC TRBJ2-5 NA TRBV5-1 NA
CASSLRAGGYEQYF TGTGCCAGCAGCTTGAGGGCAGGGGGCTACGAGCAGTACTTC TRBJ2-7 TRBD1 TRBV5-4 NA
CASSKFRIRGLSNQPQHF TGTGCCAGCAGCAAATTCCGCATCCGGGGGCTCAGCAATCAGCCCCAGCATTTT TRBJ1-5 NA TRBV21-1 NA
CASSQGQSGWDTQYF TGCGCCAGCAGCCAGGGACAGAGCGGATGGGATACGCAGTATTTT TRBJ2-3 TRBD1 TRBV5-1 NA
CAISKDGNFGYTF TGTGCCATCAGTAAAGACGGGAACTTCGGCTACACCTTC TRBJ1-2 NA TRBV10-3 NA
CASSIGYEQYF TGTGCCAGTAGTATTGGCTACGAGCAGTACTTC TRBJ2-7 NA TRBV19 NA
CASSYSRETQYF TGTGCCAGCAGTTACTCGAGGGAGACCCAGTACTTC TRBJ2-5 NA TRBV6-5 NA
CASNRQGSSYEQYF TGTGCCAGTAATAGACAGGGGAGCTCCTACGAGCAGTACTTC TRBJ2-7 TRBD1 TRBV19 NA
CASSLDRGSEAFF TGTGCCAGCAGCTTGGATCGGGGCAGTGAAGCTTTCTTT TRBJ1-1 NA TRBV5-4 NA
CASSLGATEYEQYF TGTGCCAGCAGCTTAGGTGCGACGGAGTACGAGCAGTACTTC TRBJ2-7 NA TRBV11-3 NA
CASSVDRTSTDTQYF TGTGCCAGCAGCGTGGACAGAACTAGCACAGATACGCAGTATTTT TRBJ2-3 NA TRBV9 NA
CASSLAGQGAVEAFF TGTGCCAGCAGCTTAGCGGGACAGGGGGCTGTTGAAGCTTTCTTT TRBJ1-1 TRBD1 TRBV7-2 once
CASSSEGGNYEQYF TGTGCCAGCAGTTCCGAGGGGGGCAACTACGAGCAGTACTTC TRBJ2-7 NA TRBV6-6 NA
CASSVTTGVAMNTEAFF TGTGCCAGCAGCGTCACCACAGGGGTGGCAATGAACACTGAAGCTTTCTTT TRBJ1-1 TRBD1 TRBV9 NA
CASGRGTGGYEQYF TGTGCCAGCGGACGAGGGACAGGGGGCTACGAGCAGTACTTC TRBJ2-7 TRBD1 TRBV27 NA
CASSSTAGGGAEQFF TGCGCCAGCAGCTCAACAGCGGGAGGGGGCGCGGAGCAGTTCTTC TRBJ2-1 TRBD2 TRBV5-1 NA
CASSYVRMNTEAFF TGTGCCAGCAGTTACGTGAGGATGAACACTGAAGCTTTCTTT TRBJ1-1 NA TRBV6-5 NA
CASSLDGANNSPLHF TGCGCCAGCAGCTTAGACGGGGCAAATAATTCACCCCTCCACTTT TRBJ1-6 NA TRBV5-1 once
CASSPYGPGRSGEQYF TGTGCCAGCAGCCCTTATGGCCCCGGGCGGTCCGGAGAGCAGTACTTC TRBJ2-7 NA TRBV7-9 NA
CASSPGLAGTGELFF TGTGCCAGCTCACCGGGACTAGCGGGGACCGGGGAGCTGTTTTTT TRBJ2-2 TRBD2 TRBV18 once
CASSYFAGGPGEQFF TGTGCCAGCAGTTACTTCGCGGGGGGGCCTGGTGAGCAGTTCTTC TRBJ2-1 TRBD2 TRBV6-5 NA
CATSRDLAGGIDTQYF TGTGCCACCAGCAGAGATCTAGCGGGAGGAATAGATACGCAGTATTTT TRBJ2-3 TRBD2 TRBV15 NA
CASSSPPGQGSVSPLHF TGTGCCAGCAGCTCCCCGCCTGGACAGGGGAGCGTCTCACCCCTCCACTTT TRBJ1-6 TRBD1 TRBV7-2 NA
CASSPRDRAGYGYTF TGTGCCAGCTCACCACGGGACAGGGCCGGCTATGGCTACACCTTC TRBJ1-2 TRBD1 TRBV18 NA
CASSLPRTGTTNEKLFF TGTGCCAGCAGCCTTCCGAGGACAGGGACAACTAATGAAAAACTGTTTTTT TRBJ1-4 TRBD1 TRBV7-8 once
CASIPGQGGNTEAFF TGTGCCAGCATACCGGGACAGGGAGGGAACACTGAAGCTTTCTTT TRBJ1-1 TRBD1 TRBV5-4 NA
CASGLAGGYNYEQYF TGTGCGAGCGGGCTAGCGGGAGGCTACAACTACGAGCAGTACTTC TRBJ2-7 TRBD2 TRBV27 NA
CASSPGRPTDYEQYF TGTGCCAGCTCACCAGGCAGGCCGACGGACTACGAGCAGTACTTC TRBJ2-7 NA TRBV18 NA
CASRGTTIEQYF TGTGCCAGCAGGGGGACTACCATCGAGCAGTACTTC TRBJ2-7 TRBD2 TRBV6-6 NA
CASSLVWGTNTGELFF TGCGCCAGCAGCTTGGTTTGGGGGACGAACACCGGGGAGCTGTTTTTT TRBJ2-2 NA TRBV5-1 NA
CASSWAGTGIDEQFF TGCGCCAGCAGCTGGGCCGGGACAGGGATCGATGAGCAGTTCTTC TRBJ2-1 TRBD1 TRBV5-1 NA
CASSPYAGDLQGKQAFF TGTGCCAGCAGTCCCTACGCAGGGGATCTGCAAGGGAAGCAAGCTTTCTTT TRBJ1-1 NA TRBV27 NA
CASSAGANPGTNEKLFF TGCGCCAGCAGCGCGGGGGCAAATCCGGGGACTAATGAAAAACTGTTTTTT TRBJ1-4 NA TRBV4-3 NA
CASTRDTGGPYGYTF TGTGCCAGCACCAGAGATACGGGGGGCCCGTATGGCTACACCTTC TRBJ1-2 NA TRBV7-2 NA
CATSSRSYNEQFF TGTGCCACCTCGTCCCGCAGTTACAATGAGCAGTTCTTC TRBJ2-1 NA TRBV6-5 NA
CASSQGTGYGYTF TGTGCCAGCAGCCAAGGGACAGGGTATGGCTACACCTTC TRBJ1-2 TRBD1 TRBV14 few
CASSPVYGDRGTEQYF TGTGCCAGCTCACCGGTATACGGGGACAGGGGCACCGAGCAGTACTTC TRBJ2-7 TRBD1 TRBV18 NA
CATSRVRADGGEQYF TGTGCCACCAGCAGAGTGAGGGCAGATGGAGGCGAGCAGTACTTC TRBJ2-7 NA TRBV15 NA
CASSESRYGYTF TGTGCCAGCAGTGAGTCTCGTTATGGCTACACCTTC TRBJ1-2 NA TRBV25-1 NA
CASSLRAGNTDTQYF TGTGCCAGCAGCCTCCGAGCGGGAAACACAGATACGCAGTATTTT TRBJ2-3 TRBD2 TRBV7-2 NA
CASSLGSSSTDTQYF TGTGCCAGCAGCTTAGGCAGCTCTAGCACAGATACGCAGTATTTT TRBJ2-3 NA TRBV7-8 once
CASSRFSQTGLSGNEQFF TGTGCCAGCAGTCGATTCAGCCAAACAGGGTTGTCGGGCAATGAGCAGTTCTTC TRBJ2-1 NA TRBV7-9 few
CASSFRSEKLFF TGTGCCAGCAGTTTCCGAAGCGAAAAACTGTTTTTT TRBJ1-4 NA TRBV27 NA